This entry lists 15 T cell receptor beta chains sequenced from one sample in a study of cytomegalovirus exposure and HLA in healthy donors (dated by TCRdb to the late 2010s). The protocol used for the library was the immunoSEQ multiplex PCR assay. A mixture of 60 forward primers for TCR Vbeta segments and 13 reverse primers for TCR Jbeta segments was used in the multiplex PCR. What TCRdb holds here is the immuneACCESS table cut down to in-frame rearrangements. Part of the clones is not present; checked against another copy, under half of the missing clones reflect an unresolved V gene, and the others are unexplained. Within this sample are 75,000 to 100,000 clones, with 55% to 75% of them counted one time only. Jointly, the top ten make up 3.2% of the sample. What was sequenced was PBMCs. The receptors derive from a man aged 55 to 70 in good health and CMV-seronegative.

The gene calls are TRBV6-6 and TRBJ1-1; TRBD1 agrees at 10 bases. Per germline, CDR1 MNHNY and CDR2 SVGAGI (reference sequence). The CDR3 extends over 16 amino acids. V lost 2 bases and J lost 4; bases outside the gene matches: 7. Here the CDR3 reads CASSYLTGGAGTEAFF. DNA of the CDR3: TGTGCCAGCAGTTACCTGACAGGGGGCGCCGGCACTGAAGCTTTCTTT.

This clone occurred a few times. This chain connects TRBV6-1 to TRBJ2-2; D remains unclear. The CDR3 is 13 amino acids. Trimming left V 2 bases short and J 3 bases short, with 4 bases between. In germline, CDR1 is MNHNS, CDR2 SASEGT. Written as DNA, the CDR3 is TGTGCCAGCAGTGAACAGGACACCGGGGAGCTGTTTTTT. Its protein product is CASSEQDTGELFF.

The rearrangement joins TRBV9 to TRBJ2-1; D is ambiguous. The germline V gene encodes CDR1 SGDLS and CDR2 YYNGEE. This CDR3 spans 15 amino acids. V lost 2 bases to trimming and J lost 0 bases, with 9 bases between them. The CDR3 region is CASSVSVSSYNEQFF. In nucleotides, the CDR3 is TGTGCCAGCAGCGTGAGCGTTAGCTCCTACAATGAGCAGTTCTTC.

The CDR3 protein is CASSEGETSVGETQYF. CDR3 in DNA: TGTGCCAGCAGTGAAGGGGAGACTAGCGTTGGAGAGACCCAGTACTTC. This sequence joins TRBV2 and TRBJ2-5; the match to TRBD2 covers 8 bases. The V gene's germline CDR1 is SNHLY and CDR2 FYNNEI. Losses at the gene ends were 1 base for V and 4 bases for J; bases not matched to a gene: 8. CDR3 size: 16 residues.

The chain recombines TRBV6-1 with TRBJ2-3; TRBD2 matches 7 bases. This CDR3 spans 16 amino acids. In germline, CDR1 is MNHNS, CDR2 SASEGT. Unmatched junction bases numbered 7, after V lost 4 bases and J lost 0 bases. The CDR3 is CASSVLASASTDTQYF. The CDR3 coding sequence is TGTGCCAGCAGTGTACTAGCGTCGGCTAGCACAGATACGCAGTATTTT.

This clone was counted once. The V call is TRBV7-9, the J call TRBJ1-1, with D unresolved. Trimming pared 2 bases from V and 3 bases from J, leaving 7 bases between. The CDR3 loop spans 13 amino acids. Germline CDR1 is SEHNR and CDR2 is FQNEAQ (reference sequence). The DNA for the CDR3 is TGTGCCAGCAGCTTAAGCAGCGACACTGAAGCTTTCTTT. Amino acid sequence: CASSLSSDTEAFF. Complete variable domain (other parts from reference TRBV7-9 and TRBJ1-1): DTGVSQNPRHKITKRGQNVTFRCDPISEHNRLYWYRQTLGQGPEFLTYFQNEAQLEKSRLLSDRFSAERPKGSFSTLEIQRTEQGDSAMYLCASSLSSDTEAFFGQGTRLTVV.

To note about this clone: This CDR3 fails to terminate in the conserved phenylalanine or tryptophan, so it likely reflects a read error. CDR3 DNA sequence: TGCGCCAGCAGCTTGGCCGGACAGGGGGAAAGACCCCTCCACCTT. It is translated as CASSLAGQGERPLHL. The chain is built from TRBV5-1 and TRBJ1-6, with 10 bases matching TRBD1. The CDR3 extends over 15 amino acids. J gave up 12 bases and V 0 bases, and 6 bases lay outside the gene matches. Looked up from germline, CDR1 is SGHRS and CDR2 is YFSETQ.

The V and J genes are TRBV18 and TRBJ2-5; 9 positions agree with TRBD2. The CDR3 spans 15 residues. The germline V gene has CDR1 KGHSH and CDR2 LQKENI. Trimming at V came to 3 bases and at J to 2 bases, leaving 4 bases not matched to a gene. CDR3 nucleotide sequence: TGTGCCAGCTCACCCTCTCTAGCGGGACAAGAGACCCAGTACTTC. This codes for CASSPSLAGQETQYF.

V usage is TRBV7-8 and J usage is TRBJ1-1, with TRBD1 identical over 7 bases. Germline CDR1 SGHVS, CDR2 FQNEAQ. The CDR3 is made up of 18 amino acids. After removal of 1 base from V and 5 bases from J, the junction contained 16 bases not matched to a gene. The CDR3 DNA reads TGTGCCAGCAGCTTAGTGACAGGGAGGTTGTGGTCTACGACTGAAGCTTTCTTT. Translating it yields CASSLVTGRLWSTTEAFF.

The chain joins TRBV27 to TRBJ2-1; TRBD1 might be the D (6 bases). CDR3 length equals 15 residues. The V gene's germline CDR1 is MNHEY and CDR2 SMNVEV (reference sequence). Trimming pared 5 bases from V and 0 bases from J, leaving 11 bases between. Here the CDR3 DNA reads TGTGCCAGCAGTCGGACAGTAATCTCCTACAATGAGCAGTTCTTC. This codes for CASSRTVISYNEQFF.

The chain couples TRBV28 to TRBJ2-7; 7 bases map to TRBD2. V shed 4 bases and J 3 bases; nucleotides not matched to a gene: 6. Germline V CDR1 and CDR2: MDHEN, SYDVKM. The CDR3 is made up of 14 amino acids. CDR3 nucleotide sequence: TGTGCCAGCAGTTCGCCAGGGAGGGACTACGAGCAGTACTTC. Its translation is CASSSPGRDYEQYF.

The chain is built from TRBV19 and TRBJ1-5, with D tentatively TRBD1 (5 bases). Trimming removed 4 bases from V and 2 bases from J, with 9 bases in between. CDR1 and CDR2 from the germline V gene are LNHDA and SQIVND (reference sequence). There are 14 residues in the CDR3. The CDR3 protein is CASSSRVGNQPQHF. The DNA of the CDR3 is TGTGCCAGTAGTAGCAGGGTCGGCAATCAGCCCCAGCATTTT.

The CDR3: CASRLTGGYGYTF. CDR3 coding DNA: TGTGCCAGCAGGCTCACAGGGGGGTATGGCTACACCTTC. The chain recombines TRBV28 with TRBJ1-2; 8 positions agree with TRBD1. The length of the CDR3 is 13 residues. J was trimmed by 5 bases and V by 6 bases; bases with no gene match: 5. Germline values: CDR1 MDHEN, CDR2 SYDVKM.

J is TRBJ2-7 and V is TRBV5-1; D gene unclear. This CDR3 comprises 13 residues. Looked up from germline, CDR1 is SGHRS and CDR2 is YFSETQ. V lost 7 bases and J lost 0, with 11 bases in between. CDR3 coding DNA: TGCGCCAGCGCGATCGGTCTCTCCTACGAGCAGTACTTC. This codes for CASAIGLSYEQYF.

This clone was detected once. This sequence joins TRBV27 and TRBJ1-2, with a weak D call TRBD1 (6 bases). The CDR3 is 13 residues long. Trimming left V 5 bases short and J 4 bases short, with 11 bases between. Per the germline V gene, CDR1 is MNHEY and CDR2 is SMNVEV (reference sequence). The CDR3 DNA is TGTGCCAGCAGTCCGGGACAAATCTATGGCTACACCTTC. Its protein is CASSPGQIYGYTF.